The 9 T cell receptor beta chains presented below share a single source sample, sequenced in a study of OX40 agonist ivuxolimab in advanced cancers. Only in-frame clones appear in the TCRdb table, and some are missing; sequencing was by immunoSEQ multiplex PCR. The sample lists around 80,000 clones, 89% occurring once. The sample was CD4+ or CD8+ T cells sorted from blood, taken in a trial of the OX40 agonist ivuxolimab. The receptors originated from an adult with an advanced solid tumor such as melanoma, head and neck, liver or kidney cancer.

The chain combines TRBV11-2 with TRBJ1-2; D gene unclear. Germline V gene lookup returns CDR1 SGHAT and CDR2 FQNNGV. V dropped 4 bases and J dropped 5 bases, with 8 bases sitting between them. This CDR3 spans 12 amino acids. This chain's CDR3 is CASSWQEYGYTF. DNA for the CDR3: TGTGCCAGCAGCTGGCAGGAGTATGGCTACACCTTC.

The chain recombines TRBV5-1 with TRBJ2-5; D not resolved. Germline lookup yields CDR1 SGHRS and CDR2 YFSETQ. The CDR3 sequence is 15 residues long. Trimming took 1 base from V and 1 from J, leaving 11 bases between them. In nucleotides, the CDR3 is TGCGCCAGCAGCTTGTTGCCACCCCCCCAAGAGACCCAGTACTTC. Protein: CASSLLPPPQETQYF.

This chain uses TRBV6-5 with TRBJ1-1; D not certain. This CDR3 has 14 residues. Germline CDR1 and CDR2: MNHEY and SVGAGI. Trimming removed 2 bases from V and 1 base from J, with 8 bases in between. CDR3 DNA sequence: TGTGCCAGCAGTTACCGGGAGCGGAACACTGAAGCTTTCTTT. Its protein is CASSYRERNTEAFF.

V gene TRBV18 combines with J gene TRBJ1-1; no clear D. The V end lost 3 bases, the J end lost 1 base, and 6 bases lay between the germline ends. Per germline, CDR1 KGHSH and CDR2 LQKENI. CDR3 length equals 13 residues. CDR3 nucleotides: TGTGCCAGCTCACCGGCAGAGAACACTGAAGCTTTCTTT. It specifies CASSPAENTEAFF.

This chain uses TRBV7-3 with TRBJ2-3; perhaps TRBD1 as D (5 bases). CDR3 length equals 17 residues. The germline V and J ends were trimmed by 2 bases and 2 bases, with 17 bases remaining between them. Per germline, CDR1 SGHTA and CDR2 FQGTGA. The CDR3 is CASSLDSSAGITDTQYF. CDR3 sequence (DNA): TGTGCCAGCAGCTTAGATTCGTCGGCAGGGATCACAGATACGCAGTATTTT.

This CDR3 reads CASSLVPGNQPQHF. The CDR3 nucleotides read TGTGCCAGCAGTTTAGTGCCAGGGAATCAGCCCCAGCATTTT. The chain combines TRBV28 with TRBJ1-5; maybe TRBD1 (5 bases). Trimming stripped 2 bases from V and 4 bases from J, with 9 bases between. The CDR3 length is 14 residues. The germline V gene encodes CDR1 MDHEN and CDR2 SYDVKM.

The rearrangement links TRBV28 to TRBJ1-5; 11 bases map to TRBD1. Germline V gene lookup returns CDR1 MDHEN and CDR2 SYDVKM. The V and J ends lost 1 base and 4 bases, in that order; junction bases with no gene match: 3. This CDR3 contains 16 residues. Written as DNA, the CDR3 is TGTGCCAGCAGTTTATCGGGACAGGGGGGAAATCAGCCCCAGCATTTT. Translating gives CASSLSGQGGNQPQHF.

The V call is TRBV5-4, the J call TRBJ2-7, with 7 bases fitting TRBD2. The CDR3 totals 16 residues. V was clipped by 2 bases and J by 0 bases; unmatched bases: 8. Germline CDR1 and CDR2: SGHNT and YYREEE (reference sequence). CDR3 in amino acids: CASSLIGPSGSYEQYF. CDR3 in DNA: TGTGCCAGCAGCTTAATTGGTCCTAGCGGCTCCTACGAGCAGTACTTC. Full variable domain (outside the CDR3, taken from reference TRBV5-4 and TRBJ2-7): ETGVTQSPTHLIKTRGQQVTLRCSSQSGHNTVSWYQQALGQGPQFIFQYYREEENGRGNFPPRFSGLQFPNYSSELNVNALELDDSALYLCASSLIGPSGSYEQYFGPGTRLTVT.

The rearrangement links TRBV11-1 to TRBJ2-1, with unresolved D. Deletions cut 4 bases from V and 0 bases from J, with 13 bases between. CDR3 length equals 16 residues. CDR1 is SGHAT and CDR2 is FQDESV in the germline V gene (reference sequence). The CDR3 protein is CASSSMAPYSYNEQFF. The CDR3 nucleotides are TGTGCCAGCAGCTCGATGGCTCCCTACTCCTACAATGAGCAGTTCTTC.